This T cell receptor beta chain was identified in a study of T-cell memory formation after mild COVID-19. Barcoded TCR alpha and TCR beta cDNA libraries with UMIs came from 5'RACE using constant-segment primers. MiXCR, applied by TCRdb to the 5' RACE reads, yields one record per CDR3 protein. This table holds 90,000 to 120,000 distinct CDR3 sequences, around an eighth found once. Whole-study results and caveats: The authors did not confirm SARS-CoV-2 specificity of second-wave clones peaking day 37. Largely, contracting CD4+ clones fell within CM and EM, and contracting CD8+ clones within EMRA. Clones that shrank (day 15 to 85) were balanced CD4/CD8, whereas later expanders leaned CD4+.

Germline V gene sequence: CDR1 SGHNT, CDR2 YENEEA. The CDR3 has 13 amino acids. Trimming cost V 4 bases and J 5 bases, with 9 bases left between them. In the case of this clonotype: Its specificity is unknown.

The chain links TRBV11-3 to TRBJ2-1; a possible D gene is TRBD1 (5 bases). This receptor was taken from a man aged 18 to 30 who had mild COVID-19 (a few samples of this study predate the infection). Cell type and time point are not known. Sequencing was carried out using PBMCs or a T cell subset sorted from them (not recorded which). CDR3 in DNA: TGTGCCAGCAGCTCCGACAGCGACAATGAGCAGTTCTTC. This encodes CASSSDSDNEQFF. Full variable domain (missing parts from reference TRBV11-3 and TRBJ2-1): EAGVVQSPRYKIIEKKQPVAFWCNPISGHNTLYWYLQNLGQGPELLIRYENEEAVDDSQLPKDRFSAERLKGVDSTLKIQPAELGDSAVYLCASSSDSDNEQFFGPGTRLTVL.